These 10 T cell receptor beta chains were all obtained from the same sample, sequenced in a study of T cell repertoires in ileal Crohn's disease. Profiled with immunoSEQ multiplex PCR; TCRdb holds only in-frame clones, not every one. The sample lists over 12,000 clones, 65% to 85% occurring once. The source material was ileal tissue. The receptors come from an adult with Crohn's disease.

The V and J genes are TRBV27 and TRBJ1-5; perhaps TRBD1 as D (5 bases). The V end lost 2 bases, the J end lost 4 bases, and 9 bases lay between the germline ends. The CDR3 is made up of 14 amino acids. Germline CDR1 reads MNHEY; CDR2 reads SMNVEV (reference sequence). Here the CDR3 reads CASSLTGDNQPQHF. CDR3 nucleotides: TGTGCCAGCAGTTTAACGGGGGATAATCAGCCCCAGCATTTT.

The chain carries TRBV6-1 and TRBJ2-7; TRBD1 is a possible D gene (5 bases). This CDR3 spans 11 amino acids. V lost 5 bases and J 5 bases, leaving 7 bases between the germline ends. Germline assignment: CDR1 MNHNS and CDR2 SASEGT. CDR3 loop: CASSLTDEQYF. CDR3 nucleotides: TGTGCCAGCAGTTTGACAGACGAGCAGTACTTC.

The V gene is TRBV13, the J gene TRBJ2-3; the match to TRBD2 covers 8 bases. Germline CDR1 and CDR2: PRHDT and FYEKMQ (reference sequence). The V gene end was trimmed by 5 bases and the J gene end by 6 bases; junction bases not matched to a gene: 13. This CDR3 region has 16 residues. CDR3 nucleotide sequence: TGTGCCAGCAGCCCACCCCAGCGGGGGTGGGGGGATACGCAGTATTTT. It specifies CASSPPQRGWGDTQYF.

The table lists this clone with a count of one. The chain links TRBV6-9 to TRBJ1-1; D is perhaps TRBD1 (5 bases). CDR1 is MNHGY, CDR2 SVAAGI, per germline. The CDR3 contains 15 residues. Trimming removed 7 bases from V and 4 bases from J, with 19 bases in between. As DNA, the CDR3 is TGTGCCAGCAACCAGGTGGGGGGGGAGGTCACTGAAGCTTTCTTT. It encodes CASNQVGGEVTEAFF.

This clone was picked up a small number of times. V usage is TRBV7-3 and J usage is TRBJ2-3; 8 nucleotides line up with TRBD2. CDR3 length: 15 amino acids. The germline CDR1 and CDR2 sequences are SGHTA and FQGTGA. J was trimmed by 4 bases and V by 2 bases; bases with no gene match: 5. The DNA of the CDR3 is TGTGCCAGCAGCTTAGGCGGGAGGTTTGCAGATACGCAGTATTTT. Its translation: CASSLGGRFADTQYF.

The chain couples TRBV12-5 to TRBJ2-7, with TRBD1 matching over 10 bases. From germline, CDR1 is LGHNT and CDR2 FRNRAP. This CDR3 has 15 amino acids. Trimming took 5 bases from V and 0 from J; bases not matched to a gene: 4. In DNA, the CDR3 is TGTGCTAGTGGTGAGGGGACAGGGGCCTCCTACGAGCAGTACTTC. It translates to CASGEGTGASYEQYF.

The chain uses TRBV19 and TRBJ1-1; D unclear. Germline V gives CDR1 LNHDA, CDR2 SQIVND (reference sequence). Between the trimmed V and J ends, which lost 5 bases and 4 bases, there was a span of 5 bases. This CDR3 spans 11 amino acids. This chain's CDR3 is CASSRGTEAFF. Written as DNA, the CDR3 is TGTGCCAGTAGTCGAGGCACTGAAGCTTTCTTT.

J is TRBJ2-5 and V is TRBV18, with 10 bases identical to TRBD2. With 2 bases clipped from V and 5 bases from J, the junction kept 8 bases outside the gene matches. Germline assignment: CDR1 KGHSH and CDR2 LQKENI. The CDR3 consists of 16 residues. The CDR3 DNA is TGTGCCAGCTCACCAATCCAGCGGGGGGGCCAGGAGACCCAGTACTTC. It codes for CASSPIQRGGQETQYF.

The rearrangement uses TRBV5-1 and TRBJ1-5; no clear D gene. V lost 2 bases to trimming and J lost 2 bases, with 8 bases between them. Germline loops: CDR1 SGHRS, CDR2 YFSETQ. The CDR3 is made up of 14 amino acids. Here the CDR3 reads CASSLREGNQPQHF. In nucleotides, the CDR3 is TGCGCCAGCAGCTTAAGGGAGGGCAATCAGCCCCAGCATTTT.

The genes are TRBV2 and TRBJ1-6; the D gene is possibly TRBD1 (6 bases). Germline lookup yields CDR1 SNHLY and CDR2 FYNNEI. CDR3 length: 13 amino acids. Trimming removed 8 bases at V and 10 bases at J, with 15 bases between. The CDR3 DNA reads as TGTGCCAGCCTGGATAGGGGGAGATCACCCCTCCACTTT. Amino acid sequence: CASLDRGRSPLHF.